The 26 T cell receptor beta chains presented below share a single source sample, sequenced in a study of radiotherapy plus CTLA-4 blockade in lung cancer. The repertoire was sequenced with immunoSEQ multiplex PCR; TCRdb's copy has only in-frame clones and lacks some. This sample carries about 110,000 clones, roughly 80% of them seen once, and the ten largest clones take around 3%. The sequenced sample was peripheral blood, obtained from a patient treated with radiotherapy plus ipilimumab. The origin of the receptors is a human donor with non-small cell lung cancer that progressed on radiotherapy plus ipilimumab. Some clones in this sample may be carry-over from other donors' samples.

With regard to this clone: At one of its ends the junction is not consistent with the germline gene, which may arise from a read error. The chain links TRBV5-6 to TRBJ2-2; tentatively, D is TRBD2 (6 bases). The CDR3 length is 15 residues. CDR1 and CDR2 from the germline V gene are SGHDT and YYEEEE. The CDR3 loop is CASSLSGVDTEELFF. In DNA, the CDR3 is TGTGCCAGCAGCTTGTCGGGGGTCGACACCGAGGAGCTGTTTTTT.

V is TRBV28 and J is TRBJ1-5; 11 nucleotides match TRBD1. The CDR3 runs 15 residues. V was pared by 5 bases and J by 4 bases, with 4 bases of the junction left unmatched. Germline CDR1 and CDR2: MDHEN and SYDVKM. In DNA, the CDR3 is TGTGCCAGCAGTCCCGGGACAGGGGGGAATCAGCCCCAGCATTTT. Protein product: CASSPGTGGNQPQHF.

The chain couples TRBV5-1 to TRBJ2-1; no definite D call. The V gene lost 6 bases and the J gene lost 8 bases, with 12 bases spanning the gap. The CDR3 length is 12 residues. In germline, CDR1 is SGHRS, CDR2 YFSETQ. CDR3 protein: CASKATLDEQFF. Here the CDR3 DNA reads TGCGCCAGCAAGGCCACTTTGGATGAGCAGTTCTTC. The variable domain in full, completed from reference TRBV5-1 and TRBJ2-1, reads KAGVTQTPRYLIKTRGQQVTLSCSPISGHRSVSWYQQTPGQGLQFLFEYFSETQRNKGNFPGRFSGRQFSNSRSEMNVSTLELGDSALYLCASKATLDEQFFGPGTRLTVL.

The count of this clone is one. V is TRBV5-1 and J is TRBJ1-6; 8 bases are shared with TRBD1. Germline CDR1 is SGHRS and CDR2 is YFSETQ. There are 15 residues in the CDR3. V shed 0 bases, J shed 8 bases, and the junction held 4 bases outside the gene matches. The CDR3 sequence is CASSLVADRDSPLHF. The CDR3 DNA follows: TGCGCCAGCAGCTTGGTAGCGGACAGGGATTCACCCCTCCACTTT.

Note on this clone: Other DNA sequences in the sample encode the same CDR3. The rearrangement joins TRBV9 to TRBJ2-1, with D possibly TRBD2 on 6 matching bases. From germline, CDR1 is SGDLS and CDR2 YYNGEE. The CDR3 covers 15 residues. Trimming cost V 0 bases and J 4 bases, with 11 bases left between them. This CDR3 is CASSVGGGAYNEQFF. CDR3 nucleotide sequence: TGTGCCAGCAGCGTAGGCGGAGGGGCTTACAATGAGCAGTTCTTC.

V gene TRBV9 combines with J gene TRBJ2-3, with 14 bases identical to TRBD2. Germline CDR1 and CDR2: SGDLS and YYNGEE. V lost 0 bases, J lost 5 bases, and 5 bases stayed unmatched. CDR3 length: 17 amino acids. The CDR3 region has the DNA TGTGCCAGCAGCGTAGTGACTAGCGGGGGGGCGGGAGATACGCAGTATTTT. Residues: CASSVVTSGGAGDTQYF.

The DNA for the CDR3 is TGTGCCAGTAGTATGACAGGCAATCAGCCCCAGCATTTT. Translating it yields CASSMTGNQPQHF. The gene calls are TRBV19 and TRBJ1-5; weak D call: TRBD1 (5 bases). The CDR3 is 13 residues long. V lost 3 bases and J lost 2, with 5 bases in between. CDR1 and CDR2 (germline): LNHDA, SQIVND (reference sequence). The full variable domain, rest sourced from reference TRBV19 and TRBJ1-5, is DGGITQSPKYLFRKEGQNVTLSCEQNLNHDAMYWYRQDPGQGLRLIYYSQIVNDFQKGDIAEGYSVSREKKESFPLTVTSAQKNPTAFYLCASSMTGNQPQHFGDGTRLSIL.

This chain links TRBV27 with TRBJ2-7; TRBD1 might be the D (7 bases). Per the germline V gene, CDR1 is MNHEY and CDR2 is SMNVEV (reference sequence). The CDR3 totals 15 residues. The V gene lost 6 bases and the J gene lost 2 bases, with 17 bases spanning the gap. CDR3 in DNA: TGTGCCAGCAGCCGGAGGGGGCCACCCCCCTACGAGCAGTACTTC. It encodes CASSRRGPPPYEQYF.

V and J are TRBV7-8 and TRBJ2-3, with TRBD2 identical over 9 bases. CDR1 is SGHVS and CDR2 is FQNEAQ in the germline V gene. Trimming at V came to 1 base and at J to 4 bases, leaving 6 bases not matched to a gene. The CDR3 has 16 amino acids. CDR3 protein: CASSLGSGGPSDTQYF. CDR3 DNA sequence: TGTGCCAGCAGCTTAGGAAGCGGGGGGCCGTCAGATACGCAGTATTTT.

CDR3 sequence reads: CASSVDRPSKTDTQYF. CDR3 DNA: TGTGCCAGCAGCGTAGATAGACCAAGCAAGACAGATACGCAGTATTTT. The chain couples TRBV9 to TRBJ2-3, with D unclear. V shed 0 bases and J shed 3 bases, with 14 bases lying between them. Germline V CDR1 and CDR2: SGDLS, YYNGEE. CDR3 length equals 16 residues.

The rearrangement links TRBV5-4 to TRBJ1-1; D is uncertain. V gave up 4 bases and J gave up 4 bases, with 14 bases separating them. The CDR3 has 14 residues. The germline V gene has CDR1 SGHNT and CDR2 YYREEE (reference sequence). CDR3 sequence (DNA): TGTGCCAGCAGCCCGCAGAGCCCTAGCACTGAAGCTTTCTTT. Translating gives CASSPQSPSTEAFF.

This rearrangement joins TRBV7-9 to TRBJ1-4; no firm D call. The CDR3 length is 14 residues. Trimming removed 1 base from V and 7 bases from J, with 10 bases in between. Germline-derived CDR1 and CDR2 are SEHNR and FQNEAQ (reference sequence). Here the CDR3 DNA reads TGTGCCAGCAGCTTAGGTTTGTCGGGTGAAAAACTGTTTTTT. It specifies CASSLGLSGEKLFF.

This clone was counted a single time. The gene calls are TRBV4-2 and TRBJ1-2; D gene unclear. Germline V gene lookup returns CDR1 LGHNA and CDR2 YNFKEQ. The germline V and J ends were trimmed by 1 base and 8 bases, with 11 bases remaining between them. The CDR3 is 13 amino acids. The CDR3 sequence is CASSQVGHDGYTF. CDR3 nucleotide sequence: TGTGCCAGCAGCCAAGTAGGGCACGACGGCTACACCTTC.

This chain links TRBV10-1 with TRBJ1-1; D is unresolved. The germline V and J ends were trimmed by 10 bases and 9 bases, with 12 bases remaining between them. CDR3 length: 10 residues. CDR1 and CDR2 (germline): WNHNN, SYGVQD (reference sequence). DNA of the CDR3: TGCGCCAACTCGGCGGCAAAAGCTTTCTTT. Encoded protein: CANSAAKAFF.

The chain recombines TRBV15 with TRBJ1-1; no clear D gene. CDR3 size: 14 residues. CDR1 is LNHNV and CDR2 is YYDKDF in the germline V gene (reference sequence). Deletions cut 3 bases from V and 7 bases from J, with 15 bases between. CDR3 bases: TGTGCCACCAGCAGTTTTGGTGGTACGGGTGAAGCTTTCTTT. It codes for CATSSFGGTGEAFF.

This rearrangement joins TRBV5-4 to TRBJ2-7; TRBD2 matches at 9 bases. Germline V gene data show CDR1 as SGHNT and CDR2 as YYREEE (reference sequence). The CDR3 totals 15 residues. With 1 base clipped from V and 2 bases from J, the junction kept 4 bases outside the gene matches. The CDR3 loop reads CASSLKSGGPYEQYF. The CDR3 bases are TGTGCCAGCAGCTTGAAAAGCGGGGGGCCCTACGAGCAGTACTTC.

The V and J genes are TRBV7-9 and TRBJ1-6, with D hard to call. Per germline, CDR1 SEHNR and CDR2 FQNEAQ (reference sequence). This CDR3 contains 12 residues. V lost 5 bases and J lost 7, with 6 bases in between. The CDR3 DNA follows: TGTGCCAGCAGCGCCATAAATTCACCCCTCCACTTT. Its translation: CASSAINSPLHF.

V is TRBV18 and J is TRBJ2-2; weak D call: TRBD1 (6 bases). The CDR3 runs 14 residues. Germline CDR1 and CDR2: KGHSH and LQKENI. Deletions cut 8 bases from V and 4 bases from J, with 14 bases between. This chain's CDR3 is CASHGQLTTGELFF. The CDR3 nucleotides are TGTGCCAGCCATGGACAGTTAACCACCGGGGAGCTGTTTTTT. Variable domain in full (rest from reference TRBV18 and TRBJ2-2): NAGVMQNPRHLVRRRGQEARLRCSPMKGHSHVYWYRQLPEEGLKFMVYLQKENIIDESGMPKERFSAEFPKEGPSILRIQQVVRGDSAAYFCASHGQLTTGELFFGEGSRLTVL.

This clone came up a few times. CDR3 coding DNA: TGTGCCAGCGGGTTGGGGATAAGAGGTGAGCAGTTCTTC. Protein sequence: CASGLGIRGEQFF. This chain links TRBV11-2 with TRBJ2-1; D call uncertain. CDR3 length equals 13 residues. V was shortened by 8 bases and J by 9 bases, with 17 bases between the two germline ends. From germline, CDR1 is SGHAT and CDR2 FQNNGV.

This chain uses TRBV6-1 with TRBJ2-5; TRBD2 agrees at 11 bases. This CDR3 is built from 13 residues. CDR1 and CDR2 from the germline V gene are MNHNS and SASEGT. With 6 bases clipped from V and 5 bases from J, the junction kept 2 bases outside the gene matches. The chain's CDR3 is CASRTSGAETQYF. The CDR3 DNA reads TGTGCCAGCAGGACTAGCGGGGCGGAGACCCAGTACTTC.

This clone is deemed medium-sized. The gene calls are TRBV7-2 and TRBJ1-3; a possible D gene is TRBD1 (5 bases). V was clipped by 1 base and J by 2 bases, with 9 bases between them. Per the germline V gene, CDR1 is SGHTA and CDR2 is FQGNSA. The CDR3 contains 15 residues. The CDR3 coding sequence is TGTGCCAGCAGCTTAGGAGGGACGGCTGGAAACACCATATATTTT. Its protein product is CASSLGGTAGNTIYF.

The chain uses TRBV27 and TRBJ2-2; 15 bases are a match to TRBD2. This CDR3 has 17 residues. The J segment lost 6 bases and the V segment lost 5 bases, leaving 7 bases of the junction unmatched. CDR1 and CDR2 from the germline V gene are MNHEY and SMNVEV (reference sequence). The CDR3 nucleotides are TGTGCCAGCAGTCCGACAGGACTAGCGGGGGGGCCCGGGGAGCTGTTTTTT. Its protein is CASSPTGLAGGPGELFF.

This clone occurred once. The chain carries TRBV29-1 and TRBJ2-7; perhaps TRBD2 as D (6 bases). The CDR3 runs to 14 residues. Trimming stripped 2 bases from V and 3 bases from J, with 14 bases between. Germline CDR1 reads SQVTM; CDR2 reads ANQGSEA. CDR3 region: CSVELEGPRYEQYF. In DNA, the CDR3 is TGCAGCGTTGAATTGGAGGGACCCCGCTACGAGCAGTACTTC.

Notes on this clone: At one of its ends the junction is not consistent with the germline gene, which may arise from a read error. V and J are TRBV4-3 and TRBJ2-3; D perhaps matches TRBD2 (5 bases). The CDR3 extends over 15 amino acids. Germline CDR1 and CDR2: LGHNA and YSLEER. The CDR3 coding sequence is TGCGCCAGCAACCAAGATGAAGTTTTGAGGGAGACGCAGTATTTT. The encoded protein is CASNQDEVLRETQYF.

CDR3 protein: CASSYSGSTDTQYF. DNA of the CDR3: TGTGCCAGCAGTTACTCGGGGAGCACAGATACGCAGTATTTT. The chain carries TRBV6-5 and TRBJ2-3; the D is unclear. This CDR3 region has 14 residues. Germline V CDR1 and CDR2: MNHEY, SVGAGI. V lost 0 bases to trimming and J lost 0 bases, with 4 bases between them.

CDR3 nucleotide sequence: TGTGCCAGCAGCTTAGAGGGTAGCGGGGGGAAGACCCAGTACTTC. This translates into CASSLEGSGGKTQYF. V usage is TRBV7-2 and J usage is TRBJ2-5; 10 positions match TRBD2. Unmatched junction bases numbered 5, after V lost 1 base and J lost 6 bases. The CDR3 covers 15 residues. CDR1 is SGHTA and CDR2 is FQGNSA in the germline V gene.